One and the same sample provided the 18 T cell receptor beta chains below, sequenced in a study of OX40 agonist ivuxolimab in advanced cancers. Assay: immunoSEQ multiplex PCR; the TCRdb copy retains only in-frame clones and omits some. In the table there are 75,000 to 90,000 clones, 85% to 95% of which are singletons. The specimen was CD4+ or CD8+ T cells sorted from blood, collected in a trial of the OX40 agonist ivuxolimab. The receptors were gathered from an adult with an advanced solid tumor such as melanoma, head and neck, liver or kidney cancer.

The chain recombines TRBV14 with TRBJ2-3; D gene unclear. The CDR3 totals 12 residues. V lost 6 bases and J lost 5, with 9 bases in between. Germline loops: CDR1 SGHDN, CDR2 FVKESK. In DNA form, the CDR3 reads TGTGCCAGCAGGTACCAAGGAGATACGCAGTATTTT. Protein: CASRYQGDTQYF.

This clone was detected once. The chain joins TRBV5-1 to TRBJ1-1; D possibly corresponds to TRBD1 (5 bases). The length of the CDR3 is 14 residues. Trimming cost V 4 bases and J 7 bases, with 17 bases left between them. CDR1 is SGHRS and CDR2 is YFSETQ in the germline V gene. This CDR3 is CASSPGPADFEAFF. The CDR3 nucleotides are TGCGCCAGCAGCCCGGGACCGGCTGACTTTGAAGCTTTCTTT.

V and J are TRBV5-1 and TRBJ2-1, with 10 bases matching TRBD2. CDR1 and CDR2 from the germline V gene are SGHRS and YFSETQ. V was pared by 4 bases and J by 3 bases, with 4 bases of the junction left unmatched. The CDR3 spans 15 residues. The DNA of the CDR3 is TGCGCCAGCAGCCAACTAGCGGGGAACTACAATGAGCAGTTCTTC. Protein sequence: CASSQLAGNYNEQFF.

This chain uses TRBV19 with TRBJ2-1; perhaps TRBD2 as D (7 bases). V lost 5 bases and J lost 10, with 21 bases in between. Germline-derived CDR1 and CDR2 are LNHDA and SQIVND (reference sequence). This CDR3 region has 15 residues. CDR3 sequence (DNA): TGTGCCAGTAGTTCCTGGACTAAGTGGGGGGGCGAGCAGTTCTTC. Protein product: CASSSWTKWGGEQFF.

This clone has only a few counts. The chain is built from TRBV6-5 and TRBJ1-5, with TRBD1 identical over 7 bases. The V gene's germline CDR1 is MNHEY and CDR2 SVGAGI. Trimming took 5 bases from V and 5 from J; bases not matched to a gene: 3. The CDR3 covers 13 residues. The CDR3 DNA sequence: TGTGCCAGCAGTGGACAGGCTTATCAGCCCCAGCATTTT. This sequence encodes CASSGQAYQPQHF.

V usage is TRBV7-8 and J usage is TRBJ2-3, with D hard to call. CDR3 length: 15 residues. The ends were cut back, 5 bases at V and 14 bases at J, with 26 bases in the middle. Per germline, CDR1 SGHVS and CDR2 FQNEAQ. The CDR3 loop is CASSPSGSPFVRGYF. DNA for the CDR3: TGTGCCAGCAGCCCCTCCGGGTCCCCTTTTGTTCGTGGGTATTTT.

The genes are TRBV10-1 and TRBJ2-5, with D unresolved. The CDR3 loop spans 15 amino acids. CDR1 and CDR2 from the germline V gene are WNHNN and SYGVQD (reference sequence). V was pared by 4 bases and J by 1 base, with 13 bases between. The CDR3 loop is CASSGSLSTQETQYF. CDR3 in DNA: TGCGCCAGCAGTGGGTCACTTTCCACCCAAGAGACCCAGTACTTC.

J is TRBJ1-2 and V is TRBV6-1, with no clear D. CDR3 length equals 13 residues. Germline lookup yields CDR1 MNHNS and CDR2 SASEGT. V was cut by 2 bases and J by 4 bases, with 8 bases left in between. The CDR3 sequence: CASSESGFYGYTF. In nucleotides, the CDR3 is TGTGCCAGCAGTGAATCGGGATTCTATGGCTACACCTTC.

The chain employs TRBV2 and TRBJ1-1; no clear D gene. Per the germline V gene, CDR1 is SNHLY and CDR2 is FYNNEI. This CDR3 contains 13 residues. V was pared by 6 bases and J by 1 base, with 9 bases between. For the CDR3, the DNA is TGTGCCAGCAGGAAGGAGACGAACACTGAAGCTTTCTTT. Translated: CASRKETNTEAFF.

The chain has TRBV5-1 and TRBJ2-5, with 11 positions matching TRBD1. The length of the CDR3 is 14 residues. Germline V gene lookup returns CDR1 SGHRS and CDR2 YFSETQ. V lost 4 bases, J lost 4 bases, and 3 bases stayed unmatched. CDR3 loop: CASSPGTGGETQYF. For the CDR3, the DNA is TGCGCCAGCAGCCCCGGGACAGGGGGAGAGACCCAGTACTTC. The full variable domain, in which reference TRBV5-1 and TRBJ2-5 provide the parts outside the CDR3, is KAGVTQTPRYLIKTRGQQVTLSCSPISGHRSVSWYQQTPGQGLQFLFEYFSETQRNKGNFPGRFSGRQFSNSRSEMNVSTLELGDSALYLCASSPGTGGETQYFGPGTRLLVL.

This clone was observed a handful of times. The rearrangement joins TRBV7-2 to TRBJ2-1, with D possibly matching TRBD2 (6 bases). Trimming pared 1 base from V and 1 base from J, leaving 11 bases between. The CDR3 totals 16 residues. Germline lookup yields CDR1 SGHTA and CDR2 FQGNSA. The CDR3: CASSLVGGMSYNEQFF. DNA for the CDR3: TGTGCCAGCAGCTTAGTCGGGGGTATGTCCTACAATGAGCAGTTCTTC.

This clone was detected once. Lacking the conserved final phenylalanine or tryptophan, this CDR3 likely reflects a read error. The chain is built from TRBV5-1 and TRBJ1-2; D gene ambiguous. The CDR3 has 15 amino acids. The germline V gene encodes CDR1 SGHRS and CDR2 YFSETQ. V was pared by 0 bases and J by 4 bases, with 13 bases between. The CDR3 sequence: CASSLGGTSGYGYTL. CDR3 in DNA: TGCGCCAGCAGCTTGGGTGGCACCTCGGGCTATGGCTACACCCTC.

This chain uses TRBV5-4 with TRBJ2-1, with 12 bases identical to TRBD2. The trim removed 4 bases at V and 0 bases at J, leaving 5 bases unmatched. Looked up from germline, CDR1 is SGHNT and CDR2 is YYREEE (reference sequence). This CDR3 comprises 17 residues. DNA of the CDR3: TGTGCCAGCAGCAGACTAGCGGGGGCTATCTCCTACAATGAGCAGTTCTTC. It translates to CASSRLAGAISYNEQFF.

This chain connects TRBV6-5 to TRBJ1-2; D uncertain. This CDR3 is built from 14 residues. Deletions cut 4 bases from V and 4 bases from J, with 13 bases between. Germline V gives CDR1 MNHEY, CDR2 SVGAGI. The CDR3 region has the DNA TGTGCCAGCAGTTTTTTGGGCGGACCCTATGGCTACACCTTC. Translation: CASSFLGGPYGYTF.

The table lists this clone with a count of one. The V gene is TRBV5-1, the J gene TRBJ2-5, with TRBD1 matching over 8 bases. Losses at the gene ends were 5 bases for V and 1 base for J; bases not matched to a gene: 4. Per the germline V gene, CDR1 is SGHRS and CDR2 is YFSETQ. CDR3 length: 14 amino acids. CDR3 DNA: TGCGCCAGCAGTTACAGGGGGACCCAAGAGACCCAGTACTTC. It codes for CASSYRGTQETQYF.

With respect to this clone: Other DNA sequences in the same sample also yield this CDR3. This chain links TRBV7-2 with TRBJ1-2, with 7 bases fitting TRBD1. There are 13 residues in the CDR3. Germline values: CDR1 SGHTA, CDR2 FQGNSA. V shed 4 bases and J 2 bases; nucleotides not matched to a gene: 1. This chain's CDR3 is CASSSGQNYGYTF. CDR3 DNA sequence: TGTGCCAGCAGCTCGGGACAGAACTATGGCTACACCTTC.

The table lists this clone with a count of one. The chain joins TRBV6-6 to TRBJ1-1, with 7 nucleotides matching TRBD1. V shed 5 bases, J shed 1 base, and the junction held 4 bases outside the gene matches. The CDR3 sequence is 14 residues long. Germline-derived CDR1 and CDR2 are MNHNY and SVGAGI (reference sequence). The CDR3 DNA follows: TGTGCCAGCAGTCCACAGGGGAAGAACACTGAAGCTTTCTTT. Residues: CASSPQGKNTEAFF.

The V and J genes are TRBV30 and TRBJ2-7, with D perhaps matching TRBD2 (6 bases). The V and J ends lost 2 bases and 2 bases respectively, with 22 bases between them. CDR1 is GTSNPN and CDR2 is SVGIG in the germline V gene (reference sequence). The CDR3 is 17 amino acids. CDR3 nucleotides: TGTGCCTGGAGTCCGGGACTGCTTAGTAGGCAGGCCTACGAGCAGTACTTC. Amino acid sequence: CAWSPGLLSRQAYEQYF.